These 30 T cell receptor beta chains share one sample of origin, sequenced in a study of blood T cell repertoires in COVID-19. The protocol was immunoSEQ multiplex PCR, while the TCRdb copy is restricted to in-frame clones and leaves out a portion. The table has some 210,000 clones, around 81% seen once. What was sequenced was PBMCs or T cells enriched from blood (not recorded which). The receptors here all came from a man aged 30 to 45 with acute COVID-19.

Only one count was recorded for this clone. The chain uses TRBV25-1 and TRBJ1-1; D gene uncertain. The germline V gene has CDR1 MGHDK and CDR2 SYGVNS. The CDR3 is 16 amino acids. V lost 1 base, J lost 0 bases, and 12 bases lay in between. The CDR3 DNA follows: TGTGCCAGCAGTGAATCCGGGAAAACAATGAACACTGAAGCTTTCTTT. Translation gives CASSESGKTMNTEAFF. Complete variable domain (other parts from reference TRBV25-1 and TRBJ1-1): EADIYQTPRYLVIGTGKKITLECSQTMGHDKMYWYQQDPGMELHLIHYSYGVNSTEKGDLSSESTVSRIRTEHFPLTLESARPSHTSQYLCASSESGKTMNTEAFFGQGTRLTVV.

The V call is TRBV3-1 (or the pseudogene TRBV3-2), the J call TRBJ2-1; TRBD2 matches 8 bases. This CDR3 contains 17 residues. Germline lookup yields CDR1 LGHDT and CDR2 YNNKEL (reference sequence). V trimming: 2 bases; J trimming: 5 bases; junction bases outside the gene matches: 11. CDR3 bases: TGTGCCAGCAGCCAATTTTTAGCGGGGCCCGTGGACAATGAGCAGTTCTTC. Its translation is CASSQFLAGPVDNEQFF.

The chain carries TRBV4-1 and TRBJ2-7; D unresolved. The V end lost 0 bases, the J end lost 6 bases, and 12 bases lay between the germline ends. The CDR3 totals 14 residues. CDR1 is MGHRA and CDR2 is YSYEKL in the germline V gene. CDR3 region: CASSQDYERGEQYF. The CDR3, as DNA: TGCGCCAGCAGCCAAGATTACGAAAGAGGCGAGCAGTACTTC.

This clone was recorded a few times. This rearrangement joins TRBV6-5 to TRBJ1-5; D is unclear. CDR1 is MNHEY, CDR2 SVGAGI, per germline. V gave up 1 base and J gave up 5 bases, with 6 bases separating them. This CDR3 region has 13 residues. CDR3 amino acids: CASSYFPDQPQHF. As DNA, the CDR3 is TGTGCCAGCAGTTACTTCCCTGATCAGCCCCAGCATTTT.

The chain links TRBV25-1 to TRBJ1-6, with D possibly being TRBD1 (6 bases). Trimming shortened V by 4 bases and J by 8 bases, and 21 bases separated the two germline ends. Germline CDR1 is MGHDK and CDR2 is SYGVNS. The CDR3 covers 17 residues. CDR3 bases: TGTGCCAGCAGTGCGCCTGAAAGGGGGAAGAGGGATTCACCCCTCCACTTT. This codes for CASSAPERGKRDSPLHF.

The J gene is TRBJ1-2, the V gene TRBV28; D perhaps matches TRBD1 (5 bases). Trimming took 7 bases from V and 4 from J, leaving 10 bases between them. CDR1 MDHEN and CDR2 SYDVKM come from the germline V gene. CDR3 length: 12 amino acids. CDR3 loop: CASIGAVYGYTF. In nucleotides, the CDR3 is TGTGCCAGCATTGGGGCAGTCTATGGCTACACCTTC.

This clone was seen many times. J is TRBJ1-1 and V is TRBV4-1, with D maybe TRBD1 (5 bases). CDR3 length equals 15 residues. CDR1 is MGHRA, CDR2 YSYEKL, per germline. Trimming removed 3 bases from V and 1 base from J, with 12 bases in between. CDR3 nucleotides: TGCGCCAGCAGCCACCAGGACAAGCCGAACACTGAAGCTTTCTTT. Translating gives CASSHQDKPNTEAFF.

CDR3 amino acids: CASSLSPGISQPQHF. The CDR3 coding sequence is TGTGCCAGCAGCTTGTCGCCAGGGATCTCTCAGCCCCAGCATTTT. The chain uses TRBV5-5 and TRBJ1-5, with D possibly TRBD1 on 5 matching bases. Per germline, CDR1 SGHKS and CDR2 YYEKEE (reference sequence). The CDR3 contains 15 residues. Trimming pared 1 base from V and 6 bases from J, leaving 14 bases between. Filled out from reference TRBV5-5 and TRBJ1-5, the complete variable domain reads DAGVTQSPTHLIKTRGQQVTLRCSPISGHKSVSWYQQVLGQGPQFIFQYYEKEERGRGNFPDRFSARQFPNYSSELNVNALLLGDSALYLCASSLSPGISQPQHFGDGTRLSIL.

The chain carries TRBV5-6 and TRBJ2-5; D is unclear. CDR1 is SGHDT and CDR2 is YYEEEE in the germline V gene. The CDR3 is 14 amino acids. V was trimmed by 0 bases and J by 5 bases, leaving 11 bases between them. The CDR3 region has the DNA TGTGCCAGCAGCTTGGGCCCAAACTCTGAGACCCAGTACTTC. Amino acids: CASSLGPNSETQYF.

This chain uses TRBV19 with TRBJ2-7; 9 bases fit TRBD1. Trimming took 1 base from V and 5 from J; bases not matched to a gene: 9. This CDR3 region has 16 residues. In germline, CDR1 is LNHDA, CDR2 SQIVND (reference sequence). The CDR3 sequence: CASSIGTGGEWDEQYF. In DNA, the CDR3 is TGTGCCAGTAGTATAGGAACAGGGGGCGAATGGGACGAGCAGTACTTC.

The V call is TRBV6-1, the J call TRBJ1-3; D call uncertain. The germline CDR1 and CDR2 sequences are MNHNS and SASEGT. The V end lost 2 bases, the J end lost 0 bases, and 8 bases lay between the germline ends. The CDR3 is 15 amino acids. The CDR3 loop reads CASSEQLVSGNTIYF. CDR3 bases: TGTGCCAGCAGTGAACAGCTAGTCTCTGGAAACACCATATATTTT.

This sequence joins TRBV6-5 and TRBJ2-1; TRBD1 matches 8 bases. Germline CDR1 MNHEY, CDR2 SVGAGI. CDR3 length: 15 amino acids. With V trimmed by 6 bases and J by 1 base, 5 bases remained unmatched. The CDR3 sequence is CASSPTGGSYNEQFF. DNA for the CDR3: TGTGCCAGCAGCCCCACAGGGGGTTCCTACAATGAGCAGTTCTTC.

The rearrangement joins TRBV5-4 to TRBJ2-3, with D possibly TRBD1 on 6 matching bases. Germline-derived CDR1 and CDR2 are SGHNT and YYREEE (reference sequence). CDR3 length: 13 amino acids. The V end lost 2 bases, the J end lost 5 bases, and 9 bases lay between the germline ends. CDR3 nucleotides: TGTGCCAGCAGCTTACAGGGTCAAGATACGCAGTATTTT. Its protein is CASSLQGQDTQYF.

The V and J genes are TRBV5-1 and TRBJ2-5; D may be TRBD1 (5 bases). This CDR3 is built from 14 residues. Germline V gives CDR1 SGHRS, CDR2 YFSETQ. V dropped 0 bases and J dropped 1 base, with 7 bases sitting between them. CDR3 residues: CASSLAGSQETQYF. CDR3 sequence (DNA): TGCGCCAGCAGCTTGGCAGGGTCCCAAGAGACCCAGTACTTC.

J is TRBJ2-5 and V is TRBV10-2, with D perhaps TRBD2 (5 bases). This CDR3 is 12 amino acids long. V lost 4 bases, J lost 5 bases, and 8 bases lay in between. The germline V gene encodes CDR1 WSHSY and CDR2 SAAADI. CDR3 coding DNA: TGCGCCAGCAGTGCGACTATGGAGACCCAGTACTTC. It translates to CASSATMETQYF.

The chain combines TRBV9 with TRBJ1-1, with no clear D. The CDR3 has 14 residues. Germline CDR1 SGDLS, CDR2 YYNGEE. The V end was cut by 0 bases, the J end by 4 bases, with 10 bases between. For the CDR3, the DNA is TGTGCCAGCAGCGTAGGAGGCAAAGCCACTGAAGCTTTCTTT. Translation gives CASSVGGKATEAFF.

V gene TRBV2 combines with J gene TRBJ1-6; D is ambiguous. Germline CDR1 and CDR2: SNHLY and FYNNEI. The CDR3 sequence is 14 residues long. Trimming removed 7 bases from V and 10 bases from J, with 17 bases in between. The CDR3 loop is CASNWGERGSPLHF. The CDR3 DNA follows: TGTGCCAGCAATTGGGGAGAGCGTGGATCACCCCTCCACTTT.

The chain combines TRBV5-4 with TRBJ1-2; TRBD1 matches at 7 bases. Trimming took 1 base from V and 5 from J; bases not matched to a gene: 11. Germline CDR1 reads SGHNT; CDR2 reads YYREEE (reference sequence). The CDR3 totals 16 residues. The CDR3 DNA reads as TGTGCCAGCAGCTTGACAGGGGCTCTCCTCGGGTATGGCTACACCTTC. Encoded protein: CASSLTGALLGYGYTF.

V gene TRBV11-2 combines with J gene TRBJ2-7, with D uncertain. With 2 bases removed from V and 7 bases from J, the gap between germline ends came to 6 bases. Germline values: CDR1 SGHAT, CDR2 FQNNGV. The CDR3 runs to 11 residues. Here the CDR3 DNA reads TGTGCCAGCAGCTTAAATCTGGAGCAGTACTTC. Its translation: CASSLNLEQYF.

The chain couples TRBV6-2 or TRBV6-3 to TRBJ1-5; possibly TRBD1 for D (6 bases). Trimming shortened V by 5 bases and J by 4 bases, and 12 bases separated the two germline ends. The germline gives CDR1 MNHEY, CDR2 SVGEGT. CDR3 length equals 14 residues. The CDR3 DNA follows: TGTGCCAGCAGTCGGGAACAGGGAAATCAGCCCCAGCATTTT. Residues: CASSREQGNQPQHF.

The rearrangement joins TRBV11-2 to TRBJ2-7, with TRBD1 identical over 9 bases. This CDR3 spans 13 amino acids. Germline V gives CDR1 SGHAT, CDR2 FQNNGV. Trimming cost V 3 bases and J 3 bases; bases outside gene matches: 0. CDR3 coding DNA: TGTGCCAGCAGCTTGACAGGGGGCTACGAGCAGTACTTC. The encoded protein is CASSLTGGYEQYF.

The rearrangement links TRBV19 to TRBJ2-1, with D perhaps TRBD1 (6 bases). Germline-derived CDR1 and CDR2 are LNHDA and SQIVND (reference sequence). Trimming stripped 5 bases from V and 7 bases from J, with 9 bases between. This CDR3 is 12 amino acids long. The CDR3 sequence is CASSFRGNEQFF. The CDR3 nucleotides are TGTGCCAGTAGTTTTAGGGGGAATGAGCAGTTCTTC.

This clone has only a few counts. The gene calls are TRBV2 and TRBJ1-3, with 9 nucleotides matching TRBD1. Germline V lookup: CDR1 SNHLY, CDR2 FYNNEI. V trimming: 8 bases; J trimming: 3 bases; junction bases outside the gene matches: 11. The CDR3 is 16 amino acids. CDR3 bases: TGTGCCAGCGGAACAGGGGGCCGCCACATTGGAAACACCATATATTTT. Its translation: CASGTGGRHIGNTIYF.

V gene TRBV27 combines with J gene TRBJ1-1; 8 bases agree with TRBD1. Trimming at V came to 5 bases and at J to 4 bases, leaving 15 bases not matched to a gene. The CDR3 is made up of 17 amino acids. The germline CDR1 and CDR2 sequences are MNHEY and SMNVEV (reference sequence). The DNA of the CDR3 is TGTGCCAGCAGTCCGGGGGCAGGGGGCATGAGGGGCACTGAAGCTTTCTTT. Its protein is CASSPGAGGMRGTEAFF.

The CDR3 here is CASSLYEGDTGELFF. The DNA for the CDR3 is TGTGCCAGCAGTTTATATGAGGGGGACACCGGGGAGCTGTTTTTT. The rearrangement uses TRBV27 and TRBJ2-2, with D perhaps matching TRBD1 (6 bases). The CDR3 runs to 15 residues. V gave up 1 base and J gave up 3 bases, with 9 bases separating them. The germline gives CDR1 MNHEY, CDR2 SMNVEV (reference sequence).

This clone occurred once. The CDR3 spells CAIRTGEPTDTQYF. DNA for the CDR3: TGTGCCATCAGGACCGGGGAGCCCACAGATACGCAGTATTTT. The chain joins TRBV10-3 to TRBJ2-3; maybe TRBD2 (5 bases). The CDR3 sequence is 14 residues long. Germline V gene data show CDR1 as ENHRY and CDR2 as SYGVKD. Trimming removed 6 bases from V and 2 bases from J, with 12 bases in between.

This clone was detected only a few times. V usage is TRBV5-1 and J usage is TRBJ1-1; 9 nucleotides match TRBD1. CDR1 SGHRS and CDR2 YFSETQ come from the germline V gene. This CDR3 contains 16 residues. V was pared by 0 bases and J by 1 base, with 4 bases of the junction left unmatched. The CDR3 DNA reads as TGCGCCAGCAGCTTGGCCACAGGGGGCGCGAACACTGAAGCTTTCTTT. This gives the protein CASSLATGGANTEAFF. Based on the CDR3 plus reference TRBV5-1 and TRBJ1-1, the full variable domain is KAGVTQTPRYLIKTRGQQVTLSCSPISGHRSVSWYQQTPGQGLQFLFEYFSETQRNKGNFPGRFSGRQFSNSRSEMNVSTLELGDSALYLCASSLATGGANTEAFFGQGTRLTVV.

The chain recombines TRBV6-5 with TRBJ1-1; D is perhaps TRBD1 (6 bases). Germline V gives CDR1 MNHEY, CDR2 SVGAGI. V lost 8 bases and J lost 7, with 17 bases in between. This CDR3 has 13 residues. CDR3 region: CASESTGGREAFF. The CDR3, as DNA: TGTGCCAGCGAATCGACAGGCGGCCGTGAAGCTTTCTTT.

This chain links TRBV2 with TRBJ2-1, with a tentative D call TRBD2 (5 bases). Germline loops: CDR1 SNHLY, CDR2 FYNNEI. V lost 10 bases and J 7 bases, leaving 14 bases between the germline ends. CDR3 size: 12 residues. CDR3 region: CATLDPGNEQFF. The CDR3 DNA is TGTGCCACCTTGGACCCGGGGAATGAGCAGTTCTTC.

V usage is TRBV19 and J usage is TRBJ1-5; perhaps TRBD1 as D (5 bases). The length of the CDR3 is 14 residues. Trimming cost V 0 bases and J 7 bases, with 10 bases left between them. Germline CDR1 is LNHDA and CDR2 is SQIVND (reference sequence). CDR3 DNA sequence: TGTGCCAGTAGTATAGATAAGGGGAGGCAGCCCCAGCATTTT. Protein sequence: CASSIDKGRQPQHF. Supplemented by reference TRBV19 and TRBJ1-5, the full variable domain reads DGGITQSPKYLFRKEGQNVTLSCEQNLNHDAMYWYRQDPGQGLRLIYYSQIVNDFQKGDIAEGYSVSREKKESFPLTVTSAQKNPTAFYLCASSIDKGRQPQHFGDGTRLSIL.